These 18 T cell receptor beta chains were all obtained from the same sample, sequenced in a study of CD8+CD57+ T cells in acquired aplastic anemia. The use of genomic DNA as template underpinned the TCR beta VDJ and CDR3 profiling. TCRdb reanalysed the reads using MiXCR and keeps one entry per CDR3 protein. The sample yields hundreds of thousands of distinct CDR3 sequences, roughly 53% seen once. Those patients picked for sequencing had displayed CD8+CD57+ cell expansion on flow cytometry. The source material was sorted CD4+, CD8+, or CD8+CD57+ T cells (not recorded which) from PBMCs. The source of these receptors is a human donor with aplastic anemia.

The V call is TRBV6-1, the J call TRBJ1-1; no clear D gene. CDR1 MNHNS and CDR2 SASEGT come from the germline V gene. The CDR3 spans 14 residues. V lost 5 bases to trimming and J lost 2 bases, with 12 bases between them. In DNA form, the CDR3 reads TGTGCCAGCAGTTACTCGGTGGCAAACACTGAAGCTTTCTTT. Encoded protein: CASSYSVANTEAFF.

This clonotype appeared many times. The V and J genes are TRBV12-3 or TRBV12-4 and TRBJ1-2; D remains unclear. The CDR3 has 12 amino acids. The ends were cut back, 5 bases at V and 12 bases at J, with 16 bases in the middle. Here the CDR3 reads CASSAREGRNTF. In DNA form, the CDR3 reads TGTGCCAGCAGTGCCCGTGAGGGTAGAAACACCTTC.

The sample holds many counts of this clonotype. The rearrangement uses TRBV5-1 and TRBJ1-2, with D unresolved. There are 16 residues in the CDR3. Germline loops: CDR1 SGHRS, CDR2 YFSETQ. With 4 bases removed from V and 2 bases from J, the gap between germline ends came to 18 bases. The CDR3, as DNA: TGCGCCAGCAGCAACCCGATGCGGGGAAACAACTATGGCTACACCTTC. Translation: CASSNPMRGNNYGYTF.

This clonotype was seen ten or more times. Relative to the germline gene, one junction end is altered; a read error may explain this. V is TRBV15 and J is TRBJ1-2; TRBD1 is a possible D gene (6 bases). Germline CDR1 reads LNHNV; CDR2 reads YYDKDF (reference sequence). This CDR3 comprises 16 residues. The CDR3 here is CATSRDQAGADYDYTF. Here the CDR3 DNA reads TGTGCCACCAGCAGAGATCAGGCGGGGGCGGACTATGACTACACCTTC.

In this sample, this clonotype turned up many times. The V and J genes are TRBV4-1 and TRBJ1-2, with D tentatively TRBD1 (6 bases). The V gene's germline CDR1 is MGHRA and CDR2 YSYEKL. The CDR3 is 15 amino acids. V was cut by 0 bases and J by 8 bases, with 16 bases left in between. This chain's CDR3 is CASSQDGGQGKGYTF. The CDR3 nucleotides read TGCGCCAGCAGCCAAGATGGAGGGCAGGGGAAAGGCTACACCTTC.

The CDR3 is CASSLGAAGSTEAFF. The CDR3 nucleotides read TGTGCCAGCAGCTTAGGGGCGGCAGGGTCGACTGAAGCTTTCTTT. The rearrangement uses TRBV7-2 and TRBJ1-1, with TRBD1 as a possible D gene (5 bases). This CDR3 is 15 amino acids long. Germline CDR1 SGHTA, CDR2 FQGNSA. Trimming took off 1 base at V and 5 bases at J, with 14 bases between the two ends. The full variable domain, its missing parts supplied by reference TRBV7-2 and TRBJ1-1, is GAGVSQSPSNKVTEKGKDVELRCDPISGHTALYWYRQSLGQGLEFLIYFQGNSAPDKSGLPSDRFSAERTGGSVSTLTIQRTQQEDSAVYLCASSLGAAGSTEAFFGQGTRLTVV.

The chain uses TRBV7-2 and TRBJ1-6; D is undetermined. V lost 0 bases and J 15 bases, leaving 18 bases between the germline ends. This CDR3 region has 15 residues. In germline, CDR1 is SGHTA, CDR2 FQGNSA. CDR3 loop: CASSLATAWHSCLHF. The CDR3 nucleotides are TGTGCCAGCAGCTTAGCCACAGCATGGCACAGTTGCCTCCACTTT.

A remark on this clonotype: A much more abundant neighbour one base away suggests this may be a read error. The gene calls are TRBV28 and TRBJ1-4; no clear D. Per germline, CDR1 MDHEN and CDR2 SYDVKM. The CDR3 contains 15 residues. CDR3 bases: TGTGCCAGCAGACCCGGCGACGGTCGTACTGAAAAACTGCTTTTT. Translating gives CASRPGDGRTEKLLF.

The rearrangement joins TRBV7-8 to TRBJ2-2; 9 bases map to TRBD1. J lost 4 bases, V lost 5 bases, and 11 bases had no gene match. Germline CDR1 reads SGHVS; CDR2 reads FQNEAQ. There are 17 residues in the CDR3. The CDR3 region has the DNA TGTGCCAGCAGCCTAAATAGACAGGGGGTTTCCACCGGGGAGCTGTTTTTT. Translation gives CASSLNRQGVSTGELFF.

The chain recombines TRBV5-1 with TRBJ2-2, with a possible D match to TRBD2 (6 bases). The CDR3 spans 14 residues. The germline V and J ends were trimmed by 7 bases and 4 bases, with 14 bases remaining between them. The V gene's germline CDR1 is SGHRS and CDR2 YFSETQ. The CDR3 DNA follows: TGCGCCAGCCGTGGGCTAGCGCCCACCGGGGAGCTGTTTTTT. This codes for CASRGLAPTGELFF.

The table lists this clonotype with a few counts. A read error may explain this, as a much larger clone is one base away. The chain couples TRBV2 to TRBJ1-1; 10 positions match TRBD1. Trimming at V came to 5 bases and at J to 6 bases, leaving 6 bases not matched to a gene. The CDR3 consists of 14 residues. From germline, CDR1 is SNHLY and CDR2 FYNNEI. The CDR3 reads CASSKGTGVPEAFF. Here the CDR3 DNA reads TGTGCCAGCAGTAAAGGGACAGGGGTGCCTGAAGCTTTCTTT.

This rearrangement joins TRBV7-8 to TRBJ1-2; possibly TRBD1 for D (6 bases). The V end lost 1 base, the J end lost 2 bases, and 17 bases lay between the germline ends. Germline CDR1 and CDR2: SGHVS and FQNEAQ. This CDR3 contains 17 residues. CDR3 coding DNA: TGTGCCAGCAGCTTAGTGGTTAGGACAGTATCGAACTATGGCTACACCTTC. Translating it yields CASSLVVRTVSNYGYTF.

This clonotype was recorded many times. V is TRBV10-2 and J is TRBJ2-7; TRBD1 matches at 9 bases. The germline gives CDR1 WSHSY, CDR2 SAAADI. The CDR3 contains 13 residues. V lost 6 bases, J lost 6 bases, and 6 bases stayed unmatched. The CDR3 region has the DNA TGCGCCAGCAGGGGACAGGGTTACACCGAGCAGTACTTC. Residues: CASRGQGYTEQYF.

The J gene is TRBJ1-2, the V gene TRBV2; no clear D. V lost 1 base, J lost 1 base, and 10 bases lay in between. CDR1 SNHLY and CDR2 FYNNEI come from the germline V gene. The CDR3 sequence is 15 residues long. In DNA form, the CDR3 reads TGTGCCAGCAGTGAAGTGGGTTTGGGTAACTATGGCTACACCTTC. Amino acids: CASSEVGLGNYGYTF. The full variable domain, in which reference TRBV2 and TRBJ1-2 provide the parts outside the CDR3, is EPEVTQTPSHQVTQMGQEVILRCVPISNHLYFYWYRQILGQKVEFLVSFYNNEISEKSEIFDDQFSVERPDGSNFTLKIRSTKLEDSAMYFCASSEVGLGNYGYTFGSGTRLTVV.

This clonotype was recorded at least ten times. For the CDR3, the DNA is TGCGCCAGCAGCCAAGTCGGACAGGGGGCCGGGGAGACCCAGTACTTC. This codes for CASSQVGQGAGETQYF. The rearrangement joins TRBV4-1 to TRBJ2-5; 11 bases align to TRBD1. The CDR3 spans 16 residues. Per the germline V gene, CDR1 is MGHRA and CDR2 is YSYEKL. Trimming removed 1 base from V and 5 bases from J; junction bases left unmatched: 6.

The chain is built from TRBV20-1 and TRBJ1-2; TRBD1 matches at 7 bases. V dropped 2 bases and J dropped 4; count of bases not matched to a gene: 4. The length of the CDR3 is 13 residues. Looked up from germline, CDR1 is DFQATT and CDR2 is SNEGSKA (reference sequence). CDR3 in amino acids: CSARSRTGYGYTF. The CDR3 DNA sequence: TGCAGTGCTAGATCCCGGACAGGCTATGGCTACACCTTC.

This chain uses TRBV12-3 or TRBV12-4 with TRBJ2-2; D tentatively fits TRBD1 or TRBD2 (5 bases each). This CDR3 has 15 residues. Trimming took 6 bases from V and 5 from J, leaving 16 bases between them. The CDR3 DNA sequence: TGTGCCAGCAGAGACTCGGGACCAGGGACCGGGGAGCTGTTTTTT. Translation gives CASRDSGPGTGELFF.

The chain links TRBV7-2 to TRBJ2-5; 9 bases agree with TRBD2. V trimming: 5 bases; J trimming: 5 bases; junction bases outside the gene matches: 9. CDR3 size: 15 residues. Germline CDR1 and CDR2: SGHTA and FQGNSA. CDR3 residues: CASSAFGGGAETQYF. The DNA of the CDR3 is TGTGCCAGCAGCGCCTTTGGCGGGGGGGCTGAGACCCAGTACTTC.